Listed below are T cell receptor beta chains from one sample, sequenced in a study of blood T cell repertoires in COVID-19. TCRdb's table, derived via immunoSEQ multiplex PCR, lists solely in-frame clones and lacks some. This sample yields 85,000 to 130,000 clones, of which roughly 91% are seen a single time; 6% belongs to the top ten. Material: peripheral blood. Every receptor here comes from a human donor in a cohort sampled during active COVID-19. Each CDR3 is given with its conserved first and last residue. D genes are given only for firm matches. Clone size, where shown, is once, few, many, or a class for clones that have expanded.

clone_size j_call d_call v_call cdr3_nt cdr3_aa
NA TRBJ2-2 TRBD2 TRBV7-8 TGTGCCAGCAGCACGGGACTAGCGGGGGTGGGCGGGGAGCTGTTTTTT CASSTGLAGVGGELFF
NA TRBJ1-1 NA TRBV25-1 TGTGCCAGCAGTGAAAATATGAACACTGAAGCTTTCTTT CASSENMNTEAFF
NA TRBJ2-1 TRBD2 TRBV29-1 TGCAGCGTCGGACCCGGGAGGTACAATGAGCAGTTCTTC CSVGPGRYNEQFF
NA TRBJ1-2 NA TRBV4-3 TGCGCCAGCAGCGTGAACCCGGGACACCGTTATGGCTACACCTTC CASSVNPGHRYGYTF
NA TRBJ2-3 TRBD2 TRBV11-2 TGTGCCAGCAGCTTAGTCGGCGGGGGTAGCACAGATACGCAGTATTTT CASSLVGGGSTDTQYF
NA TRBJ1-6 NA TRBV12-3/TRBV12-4 TGTGCCAGCACTAACAGGTCAAGTTCACCCCTCCACTTT CASTNRSSSPLHF
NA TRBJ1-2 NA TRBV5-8 TGTGCCAGCAGCCATGGCGGAGACAGCTACTATGGCTACACCTTC CASSHGGDSYYGYTF
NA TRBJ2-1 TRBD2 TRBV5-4 TGTGCCAGCAGCTTGACTAGCGGGATGAGTGAGCAGTTCTTC CASSLTSGMSEQFF
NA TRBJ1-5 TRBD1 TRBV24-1 TGTGCCACCAGTGATTCTCGACAGGGCCAAGGGCATCAGCCCCAGCATTTT CATSDSRQGQGHQPQHF
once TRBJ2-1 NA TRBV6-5 TGTGCCAGCAGTTACAATACGGGAGTCGAGCAGTTCTTC CASSYNTGVEQFF
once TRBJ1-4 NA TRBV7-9 TGTGCCAGCAGCTCCGACAGTCTTCCCGGCGAAAAACTGTTTTTT CASSSDSLPGEKLFF
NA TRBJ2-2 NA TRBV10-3 TGTGCCATCGGCGATACCTTAGCGGTGGGTGACATGGAGGAGCTGTTTTTT CAIGDTLAVGDMEELFF
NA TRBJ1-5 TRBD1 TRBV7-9 TGTGCCAGCAGCTCGACAGACAGGGGGAATCAGCCCCAGCATTTT CASSSTDRGNQPQHF
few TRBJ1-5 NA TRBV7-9 TGTGCCAGCAGCTTATGGGGCCCGGAGGGTCAGCCCCAGCATTTT CASSLWGPEGQPQHF
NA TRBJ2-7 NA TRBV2 TGTGCCAGCTCCGGAGGGGGCATCTTCGAGCAGTACTTC CASSGGGIFEQYF
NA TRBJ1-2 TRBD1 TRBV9 TGTGCCAGCAGCCCACAACGGGACAGCGACTATGGCTACACCTTC CASSPQRDSDYGYTF
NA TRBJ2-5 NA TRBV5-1 TGCGCCAGCAGCTTGGCTAGCAGAGAAGAGACCCAGTACTTC CASSLASREETQYF
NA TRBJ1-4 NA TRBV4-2 TGTGCCAGCAGCCAGGCAGGGGCCAGAGAAAAACTGTTTTTT CASSQAGAREKLFF
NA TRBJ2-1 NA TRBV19 TGTGCCAGCGGGGTGCATGAGCAGTTCTTC CASGVHEQFF
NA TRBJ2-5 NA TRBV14 TGTGCCAGCAGCCCGAGACAGGTGCCCCAAGAGACCCAGTACTTC CASSPRQVPQETQYF
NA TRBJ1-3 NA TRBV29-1 TGCAGCGTTGGAGGGTCTGGAAACACCATATATTTT CSVGGSGNTIYF
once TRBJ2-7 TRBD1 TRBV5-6 TGTGCCAGCTGTTGTCAAGTTGGGGACAGTCGGGGAGAGCAGTACTTC CASCCQVGDSRGEQYF
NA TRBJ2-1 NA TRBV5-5 TGTGCCAGCAGCTCGTTCTCGGGGGAGGTTGAGCAGTTCTTC CASSSFSGEVEQFF
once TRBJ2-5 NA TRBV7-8 TGTGCCAGCAGCTTAGCGGGGCCGGGCCTGACTTGGGGTTTTCAAGAGACCCAGTACTTC CASSLAGPGLTWGFQETQYF
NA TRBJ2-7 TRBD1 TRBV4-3 TGCGCCAGCAGCCGGACACAGGGGGCCCCCTACGAGCAGTACTTC CASSRTQGAPYEQYF
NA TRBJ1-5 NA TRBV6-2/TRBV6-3 TGTGCCAGCAGTTATTTGGCCCGTGGCAATCAGCCCCAGCATTTT CASSYLARGNQPQHF
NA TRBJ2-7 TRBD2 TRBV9 TGTGCCAGCAGCGTAGATCCCGGGGGGATGGATTACGAGCAGTACTTC CASSVDPGGMDYEQYF
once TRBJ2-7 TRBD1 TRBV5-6 TGTGCCAGCAGCTCGACGGGACAGGTATACGAGCAGTACTTC CASSSTGQVYEQYF
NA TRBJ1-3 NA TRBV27 TGTGCCAGCAGTTTGGCAACAGGGTACACCATATATTTT CASSLATGYTIYF
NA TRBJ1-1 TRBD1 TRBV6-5 TGTGCCAGCAGTTACGGGACAGGGAAGAACACTGAAGCTTTCTTT CASSYGTGKNTEAFF
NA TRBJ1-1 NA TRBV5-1 TGCGCCAGCAGCGAGGACAAGCGGGGGGGCACTGAAGCTTTCTTT CASSEDKRGGTEAFF
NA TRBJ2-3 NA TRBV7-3 TGTGCCAGCAGTACGGGGGAATTTGCCCCCACAGATACGCAGTATTTT CASSTGEFAPTDTQYF
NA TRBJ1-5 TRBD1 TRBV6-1 TGTGCCAGCAGTGACACACCACCGACAGGGCTTAGCAATCAGCCCCAGCATTTT CASSDTPPTGLSNQPQHF
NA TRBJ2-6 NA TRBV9 TGTGCCAGCAGCGCCAACCTCAGACTAGTCCCTGGGGCCAACGTCCTGACTTTC CASSANLRLVPGANVLTF
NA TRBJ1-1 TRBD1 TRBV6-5 TGTGCCAGCAGTTACTCGGGACAGCTAATGAACACTGAAGCTTTCTTT CASSYSGQLMNTEAFF
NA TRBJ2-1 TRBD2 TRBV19 TGTGCCAGTGGCTTAGGCGGGAGGTCCCCCTACAATGAGCAGTTCTTC CASGLGGRSPYNEQFF
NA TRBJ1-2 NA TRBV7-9 TGTGCCAGCAGCTTAGGTGCCAGTCGCCTCTATGGCTACACCTTC CASSLGASRLYGYTF
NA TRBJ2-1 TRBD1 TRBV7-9 TGTGCCAGCAGCTTGACGACAGGGGCTTACAATGAGCAGTTCTTC CASSLTTGAYNEQFF
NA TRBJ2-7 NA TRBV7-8 TGTGCCAGCAGCTTAGGTCCCAGCTCCTACGAGCAGTACTTC CASSLGPSSYEQYF
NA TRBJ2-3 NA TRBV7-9 TGTGCCAGCAGCTCCCTAGGTTCCGGGGCGGGACTTAGCACAGATACGCAGTATTTT CASSSLGSGAGLSTDTQYF
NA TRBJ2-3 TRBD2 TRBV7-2 TGTGCCAGCAGCCCGACTAGCGGGTTTGATACGCAGTATTTT CASSPTSGFDTQYF
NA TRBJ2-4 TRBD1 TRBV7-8 TGTGCCAGCAGCTTAGGGACAGGGAACATTCAGTACTTC CASSLGTGNIQYF
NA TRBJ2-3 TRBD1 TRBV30 TGTGCCACAACCGGGACAGGGAGCACAGATACGCAGTATTTT CATTGTGSTDTQYF
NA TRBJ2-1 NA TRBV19 TGTGCCAGTAGTTGGGGGGGGGACAACTCCTACAATGAGCAGTTCTTC CASSWGGDNSYNEQFF
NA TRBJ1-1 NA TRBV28 TGTGCCAGCAGTTTGACCCCAGGGGCGAACACTGAAGCTTTCTTT CASSLTPGANTEAFF
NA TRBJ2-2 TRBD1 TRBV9 TGTGCCAGCAGCGTAGGATGGACAGGGGCGGGCGGGGAGCTGTTTTTT CASSVGWTGAGGELFF
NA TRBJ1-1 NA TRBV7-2 TGTGCCAGCAGCTTAATGGCACAGGCGCAGAACACTGAAGCTTTCTTT CASSLMAQAQNTEAFF
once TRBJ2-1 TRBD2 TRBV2 TGTGCCAGCGGGGTCCGGGCTAGCGGGAGGACGAGCTCCTACAATGAGCAGTTCTTC CASGVRASGRTSSYNEQFF
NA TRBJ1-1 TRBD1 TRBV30 TGTGCCTGGAGTGTACGGGCAGGGGGGTACCGTATGAACACTGAAGCTTTCTTT CAWSVRAGGYRMNTEAFF
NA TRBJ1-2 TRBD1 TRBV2 TGTGCCAGCAGTAAAACAGGGGGCGCAAATGGCTACACCTTC CASSKTGGANGYTF